This T cell receptor (beta chain) was retrieved from a study of blood T cell repertoires in COVID-19. Study information: Donors in the United States, Italy and Spain gave samples during acute or convalescent COVID-19. Nucleic acid was either cDNA or gDNA, and it came from T cells, B-cell-depleted T cells, or PBMCs.

Germline-derived CDR1 and CDR2 are MNHEY and SVGEGT. This CDR3 is 14 amino acids long. V gave up 2 bases and J gave up 7 bases, with 12 bases separating them. Original handling: Cell counts per sample came from amplifying reference gene primers. Profiled with immunoSEQ multiplex PCR; TCRdb holds only in-frame clones, not every one. For V, J and clone size, that table is used; D and trimming come from the DNA. The sample lists about 160,000 clones; 65% to 85% were seen once. The source is a woman aged 80 or over with active or convalescent COVID-19. Source material: peripheral blood. The chain couples TRBV6-2 or TRBV6-3 to TRBJ1-5; D remains unclear. The CDR3 spells CASSYERVSQPQHF. The CDR3 bases are TGTGCCAGCAGTTACGAGAGGGTTAGCCAGCCCCAGCATTTT.